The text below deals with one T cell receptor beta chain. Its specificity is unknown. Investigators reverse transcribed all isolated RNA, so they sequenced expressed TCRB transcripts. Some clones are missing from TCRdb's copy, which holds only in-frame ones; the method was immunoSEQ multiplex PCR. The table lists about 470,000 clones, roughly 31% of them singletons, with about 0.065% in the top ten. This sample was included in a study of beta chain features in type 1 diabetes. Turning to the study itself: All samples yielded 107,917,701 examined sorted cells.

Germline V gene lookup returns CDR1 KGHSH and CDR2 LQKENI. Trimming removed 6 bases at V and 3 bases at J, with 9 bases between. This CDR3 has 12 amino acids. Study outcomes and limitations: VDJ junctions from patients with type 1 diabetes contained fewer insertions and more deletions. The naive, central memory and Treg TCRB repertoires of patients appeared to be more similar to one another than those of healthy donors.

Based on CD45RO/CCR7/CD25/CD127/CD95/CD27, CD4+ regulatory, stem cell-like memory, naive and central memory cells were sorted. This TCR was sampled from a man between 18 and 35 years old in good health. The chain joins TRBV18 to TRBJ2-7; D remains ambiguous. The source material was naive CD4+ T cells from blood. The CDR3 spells CASSVSNYEQYF. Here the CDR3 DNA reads TGTGCCAGCTCGGTTTCAAACTACGAGCAGTACTTC.